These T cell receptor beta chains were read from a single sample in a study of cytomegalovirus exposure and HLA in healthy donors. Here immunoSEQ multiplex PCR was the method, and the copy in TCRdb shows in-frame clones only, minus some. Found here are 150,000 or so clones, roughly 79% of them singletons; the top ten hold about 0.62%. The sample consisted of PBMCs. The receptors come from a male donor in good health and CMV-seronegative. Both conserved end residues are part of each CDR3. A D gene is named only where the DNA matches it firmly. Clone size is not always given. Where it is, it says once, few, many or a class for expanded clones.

CDR3 protein: CAWSRKGALVVMGYTF; CDR3 DNA: TGTGCCTGGAGTAGGAAGGGGGCGCTGGTAGTAATGGGCTACACCTTC; V gene: TRBV30; J gene: TRBJ1-2; D gene: TRBD1; clone size: -
CDR3 protein: CSSSSRDISGELFF; CDR3 DNA: TGTTCCAGCAGCTCCCGGGACATCTCGGGGGAGCTGTTTTTT; V gene: TRBV7-9; J gene: TRBJ2-2; D gene: -; clone size: once
CDR3 protein: CASRGASTDTQYF; CDR3 DNA: TGTGCCAGTAGGGGGGCCAGCACAGATACGCAGTATTTT; V gene: TRBV19; J gene: TRBJ2-3; D gene: -; clone size: -
CDR3 protein: CASSPRSGETQYF; CDR3 DNA: TGTGCCAGCAGCCCGCGGAGCGGCGAGACCCAGTACTTC; V gene: TRBV9; J gene: TRBJ2-5; D gene: -; clone size: -
CDR3 protein: CSVEDREGYEQYF; CDR3 DNA: TGCAGCGTTGAAGACCGGGAGGGGTACGAGCAGTACTTC; V gene: TRBV29-1; J gene: TRBJ2-7; D gene: TRBD2; clone size: -
CDR3 protein: CASSSRGNTEAFF; CDR3 DNA: TGTGCCAGCAGTTCCAGGGGGAACACTGAAGCTTTCTTT; V gene: TRBV11-3; J gene: TRBJ1-1; D gene: -; clone size: -
CDR3 protein: CASSFTGTGSDEQYF; CDR3 DNA: TGTGCCAGCAGCTTTACCGGGACAGGGAGCGACGAGCAGTACTTC; V gene: TRBV7-9; J gene: TRBJ2-7; D gene: TRBD1; clone size: -
CDR3 protein: CAWSVGRRIYGYTF; CDR3 DNA: TGTGCCTGGAGTGTAGGGCGGAGGATCTATGGCTACACCTTC; V gene: TRBV30; J gene: TRBJ1-2; D gene: -; clone size: few
CDR3 protein: CASSPGTGDEQYF; CDR3 DNA: TGTGCCAGCTCACCTGGGACTGGAGACGAGCAGTACTTC; V gene: TRBV18; J gene: TRBJ2-7; D gene: -; clone size: once
CDR3 protein: CASSQDHGQISGNTIYF; CDR3 DNA: TGCGCCAGCAGCCAGGACCACGGACAGATCTCTGGAAACACCATATATTTT; V gene: TRBV4-3; J gene: TRBJ1-3; D gene: -; clone size: -
CDR3 protein: CASSQVAGGPGEQYF; CDR3 DNA: TGTGCCAGCAGCCAGGTAGCGGGAGGGCCGGGGGAGCAGTACTTC; V gene: TRBV14; J gene: TRBJ2-5; D gene: TRBD2; clone size: -
CDR3 protein: CASSRTGGYGYTF; CDR3 DNA: TGTGCCAGCTCGCGGACAGGGGGCTATGGCTACACCTTC; V gene: TRBV18; J gene: TRBJ1-2; D gene: TRBD1; clone size: -
CDR3 protein: CASSQDGFGEPPYNEQFF; CDR3 DNA: TGCGCCAGCAGCCAAGATGGTTTCGGGGAGCCCCCCTACAATGAGCAGTTCTTC; V gene: TRBV4-3; J gene: TRBJ2-1; D gene: -; clone size: -